This record concerns one TCR beta chain sequence. This specimen belongs to a study of technical replicates of blood from several donors. This CDR3 is 15 amino acids long. With V trimmed by 5 bases and J by 5 bases, 12 bases remained unmatched. Per germline, CDR1 GTSNPN and CDR2 SVGIG (reference sequence). Produced via immunoSEQ multiplex PCR; TCRdb's table is partial and in-frame only. In the table there are 75,000 to 90,000 clones, roughly 96% of which are singletons. Input material: T cells isolated from PBMCs. The V and J genes are TRBV30 and TRBJ2-5, with 9 bases fitting TRBD1. This receptor was obtained from a human donor in good health. The CDR3 sequence is CAWGAGTGFAETQYF. In DNA, the CDR3 is TGTGCCTGGGGAGCCGGGACAGGGTTTGCGGAGACCCAGTACTTC.